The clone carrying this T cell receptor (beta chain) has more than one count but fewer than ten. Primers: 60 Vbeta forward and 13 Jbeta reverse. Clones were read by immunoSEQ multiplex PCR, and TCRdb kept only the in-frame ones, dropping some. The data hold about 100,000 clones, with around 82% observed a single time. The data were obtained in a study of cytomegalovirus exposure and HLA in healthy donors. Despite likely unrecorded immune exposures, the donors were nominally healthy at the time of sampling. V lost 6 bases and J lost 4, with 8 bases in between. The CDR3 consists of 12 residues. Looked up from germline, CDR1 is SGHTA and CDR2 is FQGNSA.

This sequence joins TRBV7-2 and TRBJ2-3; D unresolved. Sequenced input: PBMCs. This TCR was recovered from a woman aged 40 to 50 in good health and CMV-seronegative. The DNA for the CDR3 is TGTGCCAGCAGTGGAGTCCCAGATACGCAGTATTTT. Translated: CASSGVPDTQYF.